This TCR beta chain was sequenced for a study of PD-1 blockade in mismatch repair-deficient tumors. Overall study context: Patients had about 13 mismatch repair-deficient cancer types and were previously treated and progressing. Points from the study as a whole: Tumor-resident clones, often undetectable pretreatment in blood, expanded then contracted after pembrolizumab.

Concerning this clone itself: Its antigen is not known.

The repertoire was sequenced with immunoSEQ multiplex PCR; TCRdb's copy has only in-frame clones and lacks some. The profile shows around 50,000 clones, roughly 80% of them singletons. The CDR3 is 15 amino acids. Trimming took off 3 bases at V and 0 bases at J, with 11 bases between the two ends. Per germline, CDR1 KGHSH and CDR2 LQKENI. PCR or immunohistochemistry showed mismatch repair deficiency in every enrolled patient. The TCR-sequenced patients were a few responders to pembrolizumab. This sequence originates from an adult with mismatch repair-deficient cancer. V and J are TRBV18 and TRBJ1-1; D remains unclear. This specimen was peripheral blood, taken 4 weeks after starting pembrolizumab. CDR3 amino acids: CASSPPQSLNTEAFF. In nucleotides, the CDR3 is TGTGCCAGCTCACCCCCCCAGAGTTTGAACACTGAAGCTTTCTTT.